This is a list of T cell receptor beta chains from one sample in a study of monozygotic twins with inflammatory bowel disease. After re-calling the 5' RACE reads, TCRdb lists one entry per CDR3 protein, DNA absent. This repertoire comprises 330,000 or so distinct CDR3 sequences; its ten largest clones make up 2% to 2.5%. The sample taken for sequencing was blood. The receptors derive from a human donor with ulcerative colitis or Crohn's disease, or a healthy co-twin of an affected twin (not recorded which). Both conserved end residues are part of each CDR3.

TRBJ2-7 | TRBV5-1 | CASSYDGYYEQYF
TRBJ2-5 | TRBV28 | CASSIRHPREETQYF
TRBJ2-1 | TRBV11-2 | CASSLTPQRGTNEQFF
TRBJ2-5 | TRBV20-1 | CSARGAGAQETQYF
TRBJ2-7 | TRBV12-3/TRBV12-4 | CASSLAVTYEQYF
TRBJ2-7 | TRBV27 | CAVAEGPEQYF
TRBJ2-2 | TRBV19 | CASSKVAGELFF
TRBJ2-7 | TRBV7-2 | CASSLGGSIYEQYF
TRBJ2-1 | TRBV20-1 | CSAIFQRNNEQFF
TRBJ2-7 | TRBV4-3 | CASSQGVKGTYEQYF
TRBJ2-1 | TRBV12-3/TRBV12-4 | CASSAASLSYNEQFF